One sample yielded the 9 T cell receptor beta chains listed below, sequenced in a study of shared clonotypes between healthy human individuals. TCRdb's table, derived via immunoSEQ multiplex PCR, lists solely in-frame clones and lacks some. The sample shows millions of clones, approximately 94% of them seen only once. In the naive CD8 group, cells lacked CD45RO and were positively selected for CCR7, so terminally differentiated effector memory CD45RA+ cells were left out. Sequenced material: naive CD8+ T cells sorted from blood. These receptors all stem from a man aged 18 to 30 in good health.

The chain joins TRBV6-5 to TRBJ1-5; tentatively, D is TRBD1 (5 bases). This CDR3 is 14 amino acids long. Per the germline V gene, CDR1 is MNHEY and CDR2 is SVGAGI. V dropped 2 bases and J dropped 7 bases, with 12 bases sitting between them. The CDR3 coding sequence is TGTGCCAGCAGTTACGGGGGGGGAGGGCAGCCCCAGCATTTT. Protein: CASSYGGGGQPQHF.

This chain uses TRBV27 with TRBJ2-3; 7 bases are shared with TRBD2. CDR1 and CDR2 from the germline V gene are MNHEY and SMNVEV (reference sequence). V was pared by 3 bases and J by 6 bases, with 9 bases of the junction left unmatched. The CDR3 has 15 amino acids. CDR3 in DNA: TGTGCCAGCAGTTTCGGGCTGGGAGGGACGGATACGCAGTATTTT. This translates into CASSFGLGGTDTQYF.

The V and J genes are TRBV27 and TRBJ2-5, with 8 bases identical to TRBD2. Germline V CDR1 and CDR2: MNHEY, SMNVEV (reference sequence). The CDR3 length is 16 residues. The junction had 7 bases not matched to a gene; V was cut back by 4 bases and J by 0 bases. The CDR3 is CASSSSAGEYQETQYF. CDR3 bases: TGTGCCAGCAGTTCATCAGCGGGGGAGTACCAAGAGACCCAGTACTTC.

V gene TRBV6-6 combines with J gene TRBJ1-5, with D possibly being TRBD1 (5 bases). CDR1 and CDR2 (germline): MNHNY, SVGAGI (reference sequence). CDR3 length: 14 amino acids. Trimming removed 8 bases at V and 4 bases at J, with 15 bases between. In nucleotides, the CDR3 is TGTGCCAGCCTCTCCGGGACGGAAAATCAGCCCCAGCATTTT. Residues: CASLSGTENQPQHF.

The V gene is TRBV28, the J gene TRBJ2-7; tentatively, D is TRBD1 or TRBD2 (5 bases each). The CDR3 runs 13 residues. Trimming took off 2 bases at V and 5 bases at J, with 10 bases between the two ends. Per germline, CDR1 MDHEN and CDR2 SYDVKM. DNA for the CDR3: TGTGCCAGCAGTTTACCGGGGCGCGACGAGCAGTACTTC. The encoded protein is CASSLPGRDEQYF.

This chain joins TRBV6-1 and TRBJ2-3; D may be TRBD2 (6 bases). CDR1 is MNHNS and CDR2 is SASEGT in the germline V gene. The V end was cut by 0 bases, the J end by 4 bases, with 11 bases between. The CDR3 covers 15 residues. Here the CDR3 reads CASSEAEGLADTQYF. DNA for the CDR3: TGTGCCAGCAGTGAAGCGGAGGGGCTGGCAGATACGCAGTATTTT.

This chain connects TRBV29-1 to TRBJ1-1, with 8 bases fitting TRBD1. Trimming cost V 8 bases and J 7 bases; bases outside gene matches: 18. The CDR3 length is 15 residues. Germline assignment: CDR1 SQVTM and CDR2 ANQGSEA. In nucleotides, the CDR3 is TGCAGCATAACGATCGATGAGACAGGGGTTTTTGAAGCTTTCTTT. As protein: CSITIDETGVFEAFF.

The chain recombines TRBV7-2 with TRBJ2-1, with D perhaps matching TRBD2 (5 bases). This CDR3 region has 16 residues. Germline-derived CDR1 and CDR2 are SGHTA and FQGNSA. Between the trimmed V and J ends, which lost 2 bases and 4 bases, there was a span of 15 bases. DNA of the CDR3: TGTGCCAGCAGCTTATATCAGGCCCCGGGATACAATGAGCAGTTCTTC. Residues: CASSLYQAPGYNEQFF.

This rearrangement joins TRBV6-5 to TRBJ1-5; no reliable D call. With 2 bases removed from V and 7 bases from J, the gap between germline ends came to 12 bases. CDR3 size: 14 residues. Germline V gives CDR1 MNHEY, CDR2 SVGAGI. The CDR3 nucleotides are TGTGCCAGCAGTTACATGCGGGGTCAACAGCCCCAGCATTTT. Its translation: CASSYMRGQQPQHF.